These T cell receptor beta chains were read from a single sample in a study of identical twins. TCRdb processed the 5' RACE reads anew with MiXCR; each CDR3 protein has one entry. The profile covers roughly 770,000 distinct CDR3 sequences, with around a sixth appearing a single time and around 14% taken by the ten largest. This sample was also put to use in a study of T cells expressing NK-cell markers.

Sequenced sample: PBMCs. These receptors were obtained from a woman aged 18-29 years in good health. CDR3s include the opening cysteine and the closing phenylalanine or tryptophan.

v_gene: TRBV12-3/TRBV12-4; j_gene: TRBJ1-2; CDR3aa: CASSPGTGGHTF
v_gene: TRBV7-9; j_gene: TRBJ2-1; CDR3aa: CASSFDLAANEQFF
v_gene: TRBV4-3; j_gene: TRBJ2-1; CDR3aa: CASSQEGGYNEQFF
v_gene: TRBV2; j_gene: TRBJ2-1; CDR3aa: CASFPRSAVNNEQFF
v_gene: TRBV12-3/TRBV12-4; j_gene: TRBJ1-5; CDR3aa: CASSYGGVFNQPQHF
v_gene: TRBV12-3/TRBV12-4; j_gene: TRBJ2-2; CDR3aa: CASSASGGRGGELFF
v_gene: TRBV12-3/TRBV12-4; j_gene: TRBJ2-7; CDR3aa: CAISFSSGGAGRRSTEQYF
v_gene: TRBV6-1; j_gene: TRBJ1-2; CDR3aa: CASGKTGGYGYTF
v_gene: TRBV2; j_gene: TRBJ2-1; CDR3aa: CASRDSNYNEQFF
v_gene: TRBV16; j_gene: TRBJ1-5; CDR3aa: CASSRSGVDQPQHF
v_gene: TRBV23-1; j_gene: TRBJ2-7; CDR3aa: CASSLEGFPYEQYF
v_gene: TRBV5-1; j_gene: TRBJ2-5; CDR3aa: CASTSGQVQETQYF
v_gene: TRBV9; j_gene: TRBJ2-1; CDR3aa: CAGYFGNSYNEQFF
v_gene: TRBV6-5; j_gene: TRBJ2-2; CDR3aa: CASRRTSARGTGELFF
v_gene: TRBV18; j_gene: TRBJ1-4; CDR3aa: CASSPPSANEKLFF